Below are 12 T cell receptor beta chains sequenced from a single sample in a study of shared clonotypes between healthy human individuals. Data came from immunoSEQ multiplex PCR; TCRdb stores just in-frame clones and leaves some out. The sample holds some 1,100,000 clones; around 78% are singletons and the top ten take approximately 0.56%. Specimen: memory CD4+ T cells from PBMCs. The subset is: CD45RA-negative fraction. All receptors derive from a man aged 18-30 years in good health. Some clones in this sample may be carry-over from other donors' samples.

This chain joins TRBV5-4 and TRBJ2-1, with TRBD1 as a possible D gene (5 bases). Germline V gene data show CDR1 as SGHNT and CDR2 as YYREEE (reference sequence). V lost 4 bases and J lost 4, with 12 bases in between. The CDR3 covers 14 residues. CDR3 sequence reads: CASSETAGYNEQFF. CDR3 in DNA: TGTGCCAGCAGCGAGACGGCAGGGTACAATGAGCAGTTCTTC.

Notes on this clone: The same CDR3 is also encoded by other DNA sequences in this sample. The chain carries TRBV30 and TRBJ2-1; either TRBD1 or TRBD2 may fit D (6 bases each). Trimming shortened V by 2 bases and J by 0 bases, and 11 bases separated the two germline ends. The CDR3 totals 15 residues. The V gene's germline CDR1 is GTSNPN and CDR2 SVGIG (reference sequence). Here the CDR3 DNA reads TGTGCCTGGAGTAGGGGGAGGAGCTCCTACAATGAGCAGTTCTTC. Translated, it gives CAWSRGRSSYNEQFF. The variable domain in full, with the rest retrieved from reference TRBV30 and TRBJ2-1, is SQTIHQWPATLVQPVGSPLSLECTVEGTSNPNLYWYRQAAGRGLQLLFYSVGIGQISSEVPQNLSASRPQDRQFILSSKKLLLSDSGFYLCAWSRGRSSYNEQFFGPGTRLTVL.

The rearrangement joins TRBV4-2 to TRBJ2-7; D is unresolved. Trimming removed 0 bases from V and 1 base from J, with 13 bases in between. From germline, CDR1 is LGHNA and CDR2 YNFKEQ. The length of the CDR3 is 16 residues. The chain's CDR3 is CASSQDRTTPSYEQYF. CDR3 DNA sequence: TGTGCCAGCAGCCAAGACCGCACGACACCTTCCTACGAGCAGTACTTC.

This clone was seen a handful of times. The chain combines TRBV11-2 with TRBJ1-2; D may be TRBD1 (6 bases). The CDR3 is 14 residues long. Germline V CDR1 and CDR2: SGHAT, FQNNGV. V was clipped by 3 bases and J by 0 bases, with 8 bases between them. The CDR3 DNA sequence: TGTGCCAGCAGCTTCGGACAGACTAACTATGGCTACACCTTC. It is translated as CASSFGQTNYGYTF.

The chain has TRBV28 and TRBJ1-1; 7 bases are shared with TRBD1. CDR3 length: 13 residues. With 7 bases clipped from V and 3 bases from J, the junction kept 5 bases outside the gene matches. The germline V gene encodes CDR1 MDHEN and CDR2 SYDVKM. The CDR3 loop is CASTGQSYTEAFF. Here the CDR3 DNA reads TGTGCCAGCACGGGACAGAGCTACACTGAAGCTTTCTTT.

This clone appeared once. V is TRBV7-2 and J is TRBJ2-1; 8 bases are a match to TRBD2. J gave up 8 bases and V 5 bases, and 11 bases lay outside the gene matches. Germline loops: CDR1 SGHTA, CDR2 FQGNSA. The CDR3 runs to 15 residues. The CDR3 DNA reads TGTGCCAGCAGCCCTAGCCGCGGGAGGTTGGATGAGCAGTTCTTC. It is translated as CASSPSRGRLDEQFF.

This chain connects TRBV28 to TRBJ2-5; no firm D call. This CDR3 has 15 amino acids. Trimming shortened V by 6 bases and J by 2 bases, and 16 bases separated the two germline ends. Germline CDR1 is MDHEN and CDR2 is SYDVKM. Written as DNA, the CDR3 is TGTGCCAGCAGCAAAAACCGTGGCAGGCAAGAGACCCAGTACTTC. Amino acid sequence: CASSKNRGRQETQYF.

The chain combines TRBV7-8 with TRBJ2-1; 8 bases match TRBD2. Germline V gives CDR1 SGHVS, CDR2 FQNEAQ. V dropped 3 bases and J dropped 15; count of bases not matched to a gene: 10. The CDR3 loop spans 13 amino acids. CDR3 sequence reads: CASSLNSGSTLFF. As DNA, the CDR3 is TGTGCCAGCAGCTTGAACAGCGGGAGCACTCTGTTCTTC.

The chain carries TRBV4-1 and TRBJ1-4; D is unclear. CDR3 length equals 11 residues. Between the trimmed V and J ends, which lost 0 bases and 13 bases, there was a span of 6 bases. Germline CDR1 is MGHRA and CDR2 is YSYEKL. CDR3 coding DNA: TGCGCCAGCAGCCAAGATGGGCCACTGTTTTTT. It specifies CASSQDGPLFF.

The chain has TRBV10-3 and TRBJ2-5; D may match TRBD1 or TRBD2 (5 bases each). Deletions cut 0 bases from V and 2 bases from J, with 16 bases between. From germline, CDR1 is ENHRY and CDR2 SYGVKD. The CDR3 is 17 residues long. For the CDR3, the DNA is TGTGCCATCAGTGAGTCGGGGCGTGGCGGGCTACAAGAGACCCAGTACTTC. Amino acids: CAISESGRGGLQETQYF.

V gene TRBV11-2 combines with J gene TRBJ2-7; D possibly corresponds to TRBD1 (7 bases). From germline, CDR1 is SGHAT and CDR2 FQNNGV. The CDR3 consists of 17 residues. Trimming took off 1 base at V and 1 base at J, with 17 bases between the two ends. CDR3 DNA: TGTGCCAGCAGCTTAGTGGGGGGTGGACAGGTTTCCTACGAGCAGTACTTC. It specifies CASSLVGGGQVSYEQYF.

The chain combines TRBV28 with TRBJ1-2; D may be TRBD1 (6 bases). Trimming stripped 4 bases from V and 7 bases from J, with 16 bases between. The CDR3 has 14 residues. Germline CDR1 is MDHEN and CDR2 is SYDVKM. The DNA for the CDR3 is TGTGCCAGCAGTTCACTAGGACAGTTTCTTGGCTACACCTTC. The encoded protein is CASSSLGQFLGYTF.